This entry lists 10 T cell receptor beta chains sequenced from one sample in a study of shared clonotypes between healthy human individuals. Positive CCR7 selection of CD45RO-negative cells yielded the naive CD8 cells, and terminally differentiated effector memory CD45RA+ cells were excluded. Repertoires were generated with immunoSEQ multiplex PCR, while TCRdb's copy carries only in-frame clones and drops some. The sample holds some 740,000 clones, around 92% seen once. Source material: naive CD8+ T cells sorted from blood. These receptors came from a man aged 30 to 45 in good health.

V is TRBV6-5 and J is TRBJ2-5; D unresolved. Germline V lookup: CDR1 MNHEY, CDR2 SVGAGI. The germline V and J ends were trimmed by 4 bases and 3 bases, with 18 bases remaining between them. The CDR3 contains 16 residues. CDR3 DNA sequence: TGTGCCAGCAGTTTCACAAATCTGGGCGTAAAAGAGACCCAGTACTTC. Amino acids: CASSFTNLGVKETQYF.

The rearrangement uses TRBV9 and TRBJ1-2; D may be TRBD1 (6 bases). The germline V gene has CDR1 SGDLS and CDR2 YYNGEE. The CDR3 consists of 14 residues. V gave up 0 bases and J gave up 8 bases, with 14 bases separating them. The CDR3 DNA reads as TGTGCCAGCAGCGTAGGTCAGGGGCAGGAAGGCTACACCTTC. It is translated as CASSVGQGQEGYTF.

The chain links TRBV27 to TRBJ1-1; D uncertain. This CDR3 region has 12 residues. The germline gives CDR1 MNHEY, CDR2 SMNVEV (reference sequence). Trimming pared 1 base from V and 6 bases from J, leaving 6 bases between. CDR3 residues: CASSLYGSEAFF. CDR3 bases: TGTGCCAGCAGTTTATACGGGTCTGAAGCTTTCTTT.

The J gene is TRBJ1-3, the V gene TRBV13, with a tentative D call TRBD1 (6 bases). With 3 bases removed from V and 2 bases from J, the gap between germline ends came to 11 bases. This CDR3 is 15 amino acids long. Germline-derived CDR1 and CDR2 are PRHDT and FYEKMQ (reference sequence). CDR3 loop: CASSLGAGPGNTIYF. As DNA, the CDR3 is TGTGCCAGCAGCTTGGGGGCAGGGCCTGGAAACACCATATATTTT.

This rearrangement joins TRBV2 to TRBJ2-5; D is perhaps TRBD2 (6 bases). CDR3 length: 13 amino acids. V was shortened by 7 bases and J by 4 bases, with 13 bases between the two germline ends. Germline CDR1 reads SNHLY; CDR2 reads FYNNEI. The CDR3 sequence is CASTRDWGETQYF. Written as DNA, the CDR3 is TGTGCCAGCACTCGGGACTGGGGAGAGACCCAGTACTTC. Drawing the rest from reference TRBV2 and TRBJ2-5, the complete variable domain is EPEVTQTPSHQVTQMGQEVILRCVPISNHLYFYWYRQILGQKVEFLVSFYNNEISEKSEIFDDQFSVERPDGSNFTLKIRSTKLEDSAMYFCASTRDWGETQYFGPGTRLLVL.

V and J are TRBV4-1 and TRBJ2-1; the match to TRBD2 covers 10 bases. The CDR3 contains 15 residues. Unmatched junction bases numbered 6, after V lost 1 base and J lost 9 bases. The V gene's germline CDR1 is MGHRA and CDR2 YSYEKL. The CDR3 DNA is TGCGCCAGCAGCCAAGGAGGGGCTAGCGGGGGTGAGCAGTTCTTC. Encoded protein: CASSQGGASGGEQFF.

The CDR3 is CASSQGILSYEQYF. CDR3 sequence (DNA): TGTGCCAGCTCTCAAGGGATTCTCTCCTACGAGCAGTACTTC. The genes are TRBV19 and TRBJ2-7; no firm D call. The CDR3 totals 14 residues. Germline V CDR1 and CDR2: LNHDA, SQIVND (reference sequence). Trimming took off 9 bases at V and 0 bases at J, with 15 bases between the two ends.

This rearrangement joins TRBV6-5 to TRBJ2-7; D remains unclear. The germline CDR1 and CDR2 sequences are MNHEY and SVGAGI. The V end was cut by 6 bases, the J end by 6 bases, with 15 bases between. The CDR3 extends over 13 amino acids. CDR3: CASSVMIGLEQYF. Written as DNA, the CDR3 is TGTGCCAGCAGCGTAATGATAGGGCTCGAGCAGTACTTC.

This clone came up once. V gene TRBV6-5 combines with J gene TRBJ2-1; 8 bases agree with TRBD2. V trimming: 8 bases; J trimming: 4 bases; junction bases outside the gene matches: 10. The CDR3 is 15 residues long. From germline, CDR1 is MNHEY and CDR2 SVGAGI. The CDR3 region is CASGPGLGRYNEQFF. Written as DNA, the CDR3 is TGTGCCAGCGGGCCGGGACTAGGTCGGTACAATGAGCAGTTCTTC.

This sequence joins TRBV27 and TRBJ2-7; 8 bases map to TRBD2. This CDR3 has 15 residues. Trimming cost V 2 bases and J 5 bases; bases outside gene matches: 8. Germline V gene lookup returns CDR1 MNHEY and CDR2 SMNVEV (reference sequence). The CDR3 nucleotides read TGTGCCAGCAGTTTAGGGGGCGGGGGGCTTAACGAGCAGTACTTC. Translated: CASSLGGGGLNEQYF.